Sequencing of this TCR beta chain was carried out in a study of cytomegalovirus exposure and HLA in healthy donors. Overall study context: Among roughly 180 million T cells, an earlier analysis found roughly 110 million unique TCR beta sequences.

The PCR contained 60 Vbeta and 13 Jbeta primers. In the authors' methods: The authors later counted about 80 million unique TCR beta chains, 9 million to 14 million of them shared. Some clones are missing from TCRdb's copy, which holds only in-frame ones; the method was immunoSEQ multiplex PCR. V and J calls and clone size are given by that table; D and trimming were obtained from the DNA. The data contain more than 150,000 clones, about 80% of them singletons. Worth noting for this clone: Its antigen is currently unknown.

The study, taken as a whole, reports: A link between a missense DCLRE1C variant and TCR beta V- and J-gene trimming emerged from a later analysis. The study put some 150 TCR beta chains on its list as cytomegalovirus-associated.

The CDR3 runs 15 residues. V was shortened by 5 bases and J by 0 bases, with 14 bases between the two germline ends. Germline CDR1 reads MNHNS; CDR2 reads SASEGT. This rearrangement joins TRBV6-1 to TRBJ2-7; D is perhaps TRBD2 (6 bases). This clonotype originated in a man in his forties in good health and CMV-seronegative. The sequencing input was PBMCs. The CDR3 loop reads CASSQGTSSSYEQYF. CDR3 DNA: TGTGCCAGCAGTCAAGGGACTTCGAGCTCCTACGAGCAGTACTTC.